Given below is one T cell receptor (beta chain) in context. This sample was taken from a study of blood T cell repertoires in COVID-19. Study overall: PBMCs, B-cell-depleted T cells, or T cells provided the cDNA or gDNA that made up the material.

Germline CDR1 reads SGHRS; CDR2 reads YFSETQ. V lost 0 bases and J 0 bases, leaving 3 bases between the germline ends. This CDR3 contains 13 residues. Method: immunoSEQ multiplex PCR; TCRdb's copy keeps in-frame clones and lacks some. The data hold around 200,000 clones, with 85% to 90% observed a single time. This sequence was found in a man aged 45-65 years with acute or convalescent COVID-19. The gene calls are TRBV5-1 and TRBJ1-2; no firm D call. The sample was peripheral blood. This CDR3 is CASSLDSNYGYTF. CDR3 coding DNA: TGCGCCAGCAGCTTGGACTCTAACTATGGCTACACCTTC.